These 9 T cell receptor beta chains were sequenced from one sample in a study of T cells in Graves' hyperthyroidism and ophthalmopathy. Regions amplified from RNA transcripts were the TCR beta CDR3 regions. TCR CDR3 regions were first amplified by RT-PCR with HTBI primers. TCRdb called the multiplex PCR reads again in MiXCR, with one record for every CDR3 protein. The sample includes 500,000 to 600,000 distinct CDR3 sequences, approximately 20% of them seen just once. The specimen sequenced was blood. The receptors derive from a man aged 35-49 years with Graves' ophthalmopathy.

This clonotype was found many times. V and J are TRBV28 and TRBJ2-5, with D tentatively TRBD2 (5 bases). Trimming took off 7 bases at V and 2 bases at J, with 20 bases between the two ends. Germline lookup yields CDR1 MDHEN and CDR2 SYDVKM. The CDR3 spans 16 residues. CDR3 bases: TGTGCCAGCACCCCCCCCCCGGGAAGGAAACAAGAGACCCAGTACTTC. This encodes CASTPPPGRKQETQYF.

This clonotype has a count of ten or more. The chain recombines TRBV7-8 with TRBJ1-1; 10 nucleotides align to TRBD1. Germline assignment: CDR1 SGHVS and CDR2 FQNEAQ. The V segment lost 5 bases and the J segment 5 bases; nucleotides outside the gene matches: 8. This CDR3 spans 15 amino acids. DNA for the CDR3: TGTGCCAGCAGCCCTGACAGGGGGCGAGGAACTGAAGCTTTCTTT. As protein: CASSPDRGRGTEAFF.

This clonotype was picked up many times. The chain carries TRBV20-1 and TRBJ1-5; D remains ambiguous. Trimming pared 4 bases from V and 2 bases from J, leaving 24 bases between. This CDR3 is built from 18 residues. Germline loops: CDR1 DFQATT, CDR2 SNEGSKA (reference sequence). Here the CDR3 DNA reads TGCAGTGCTACCAGGCCCTCCCCCCTTCTCATCGGCAATCAGCCCCAGCATTTT. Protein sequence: CSATRPSPLLIGNQPQHF.

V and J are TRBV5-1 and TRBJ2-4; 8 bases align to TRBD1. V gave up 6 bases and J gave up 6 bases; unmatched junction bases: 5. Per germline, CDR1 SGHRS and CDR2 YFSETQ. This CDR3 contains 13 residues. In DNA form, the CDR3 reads TGCGCCAGCACCCCGGGGACAGGAAACATTCAGTACTTC. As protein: CASTPGTGNIQYF.

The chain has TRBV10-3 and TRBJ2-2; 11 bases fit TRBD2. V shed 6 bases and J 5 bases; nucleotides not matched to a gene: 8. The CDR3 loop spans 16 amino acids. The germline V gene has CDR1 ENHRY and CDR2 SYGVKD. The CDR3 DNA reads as TGTGCCATCAGCGGATTAGCGGGAGGGGAAACCGGGGAGCTGTTTTTT. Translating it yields CAISGLAGGETGELFF.

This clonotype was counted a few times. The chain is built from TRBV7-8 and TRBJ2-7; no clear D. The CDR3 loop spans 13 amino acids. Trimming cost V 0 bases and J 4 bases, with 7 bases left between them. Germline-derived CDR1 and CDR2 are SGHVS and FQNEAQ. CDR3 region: CASSLANGYEQYF. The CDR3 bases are TGTGCCAGCAGCTTAGCGAATGGGTACGAGCAGTACTTC.

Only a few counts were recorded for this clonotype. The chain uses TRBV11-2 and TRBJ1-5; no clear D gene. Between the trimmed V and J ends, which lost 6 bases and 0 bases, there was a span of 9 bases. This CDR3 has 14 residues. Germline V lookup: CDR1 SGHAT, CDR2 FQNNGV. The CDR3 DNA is TGTGCCAGCAGTGATGGGTATAGCAATCAGCCCCAGCATTTT. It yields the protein CASSDGYSNQPQHF. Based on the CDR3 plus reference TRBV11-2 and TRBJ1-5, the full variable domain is EAGVAQSPRYKIIEKRQSVAFWCNPISGHATLYWYQQILGQGPKLLIQFQNNGVVDDSQLPKDRFSAERLKGVDSTLKIQPAKLEDSAVYLCASSDGYSNQPQHFGDGTRLSIL.

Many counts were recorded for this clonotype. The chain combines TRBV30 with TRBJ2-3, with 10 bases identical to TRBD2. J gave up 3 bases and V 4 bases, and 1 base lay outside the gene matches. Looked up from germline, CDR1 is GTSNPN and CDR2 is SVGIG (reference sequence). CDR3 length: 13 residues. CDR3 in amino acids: CAWTSGRTDTQYF. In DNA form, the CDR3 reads TGTGCCTGGACTAGCGGGAGAACAGATACGCAGTATTTT.

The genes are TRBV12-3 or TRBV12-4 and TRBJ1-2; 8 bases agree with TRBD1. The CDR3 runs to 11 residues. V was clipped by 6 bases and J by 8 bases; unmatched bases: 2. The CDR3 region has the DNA TGTGCCAGCAGCTGGACAGGGGGCTACACCTTC. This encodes CASSWTGGYTF.